A selection of T cell receptor beta chains follows, all from one sample in a study of blood T cells in healthy people across ages. TCRdb passed the 5' RACE reads through MiXCR, listing each CDR3 protein once. This repertoire shows almost 550,000 distinct CDR3 sequences, about 25% found once; its top ten account for roughly 10%. These data were likewise used in another study, on T cells of mothers and their children.

The sample was blood. These receptors were taken from a boy younger than 18 in good health. Both conserved end residues are part of each CDR3. Each record gives: CDR3 protein, V gene, J gene, clone size. Not every row has a clone size; where given, it reads once, few, many or a size class.

CASTLGSGRRNEQFF	TRBV28	TRBJ2-1	NA
CASSLTGGLYEQYF	TRBV27	TRBJ2-7	NA
CASSSGGRAVNEQFF	TRBV19	TRBJ2-1	NA
CASSRGQGADEQYF	TRBV5-1	NA	few
CASSSRDGYGYTF	TRBV6-1	TRBJ1-2	NA
CASSSTGNTQYF	TRBV5-4	TRBJ2-3	few
CASSLVADANYGYTF	TRBV5-5	TRBJ1-2	NA
CASSFSTSGSLPGELFF	TRBV28	TRBJ2-2	NA
CASGIYTDTQYF	TRBV27	TRBJ2-3	NA
CSVEGKQGVHEQYF	TRBV29-1	TRBJ2-7	NA
CSARGTDSYEQYF	TRBV20-1	TRBJ2-7	NA
CASSVTRGAQETQYF	TRBV6-6	TRBJ2-5	NA
CSANPTISSYNEQFF	TRBV20-1	TRBJ2-1	few
CASSLTSPGYEQYF	TRBV4-3	NA	few
CASSPRRAGLAKNIQYF	TRBV5-6	TRBJ2-4	few
CASSEEPGLAGGLAIDTQYF	TRBV3-1	TRBJ2-3	NA
CATSPGPNTGELFF	TRBV24-1	TRBJ2-2	few
CASTSSYNEQFF	TRBV13	TRBJ2-1	NA
CSVLQGGSEAFF	TRBV29-1	TRBJ1-1	NA
CASSLATGQGNTEAFF	TRBV5-1	TRBJ1-1	NA
CASSRPSGINSPLHF	TRBV7-8	TRBJ1-6	NA
CASSPGQASGNTIYF	TRBV18	TRBJ1-3	NA
CASSRRGPQDGGYTF	TRBV5-1	TRBJ1-2	NA
CASSRDGTGTGEQYF	TRBV9	TRBJ2-7	NA
CASSQGTGGGYQQYF	TRBV4-1	TRBJ2-5	NA
CASSLASGLSYEQYF	TRBV7-9	TRBJ2-7	NA
CSVQTGTATNYGYTF	TRBV29-1	TRBJ1-2	few
CASSYSSGDSNQPQHF	TRBV6-5	TRBJ1-5	few
CASSLAERGGGYTF	TRBV5-5	TRBJ1-2	NA
CASSEILAGDYEQYF	TRBV2	TRBJ2-7	NA
CASSHRQGQDTQYF	TRBV14	TRBJ2-3	NA
CSASRGRAKNIQYF	TRBV20-1	TRBJ2-4	few
CASSFGLWTSGAETQYF	TRBV7-9	TRBJ2-5	NA
CASSLRSGRATGTQYF	TRBV13	TRBJ2-3	NA
CASSLLSSPGVEQYF	TRBV27	TRBJ2-7	NA
CASTTSAQNTEAFF	TRBV7-9	TRBJ1-1	few
CASSLGIADSYEQYF	TRBV13	TRBJ2-7	few
CSARDGGRVGELFF	TRBV20-1	TRBJ2-2	NA
CASSLLEADTQYF	TRBV5-5	TRBJ2-3	few
CSAGRSRGDVRSPLHF	TRBV20-1	TRBJ1-6	few
CASSFIAGLAKNIQYF	TRBV5-1	TRBJ2-4	NA
CSARAGATGANVLTF	TRBV20-1	TRBJ2-6	NA
CASSPDRPSRKLFF	TRBV5-1	TRBJ1-4	NA
CASSPSGGGLHYEQYF	TRBV11-2	TRBJ2-7	many
CASSYGYTDTQYF	TRBV6-6	TRBJ2-3	few
CASRPSGIEQETQYF	TRBV6-2/TRBV6-3	TRBJ2-5	few
CASSLPKTKRGLLGEQYF	TRBV28	TRBJ2-7	NA
CASSHLHGAGNQPQHF	TRBV4-3	TRBJ1-5	few
CASSGGGNYGYTF	TRBV7-2	TRBJ1-2	NA
CASSYGTIQAFF	TRBV6-2/TRBV6-3	TRBJ1-1	few